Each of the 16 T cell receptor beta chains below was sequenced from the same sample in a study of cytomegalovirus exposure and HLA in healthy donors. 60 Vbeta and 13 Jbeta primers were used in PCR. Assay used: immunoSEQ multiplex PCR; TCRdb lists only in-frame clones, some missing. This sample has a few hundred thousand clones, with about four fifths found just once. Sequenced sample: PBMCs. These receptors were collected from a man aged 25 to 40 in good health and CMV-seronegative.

In DNA form, the CDR3 reads TGTGCCAGCAGATTCCAGGGGGCGTCTAACTATGGCTACACCTTC. Translation gives CASRFQGASNYGYTF. The J gene is TRBJ1-2, the V gene TRBV28; TRBD1 matches 8 bases. Germline loops: CDR1 MDHEN, CDR2 SYDVKM. This CDR3 has 15 residues. V lost 6 bases, J lost 0 bases, and 6 bases stayed unmatched.

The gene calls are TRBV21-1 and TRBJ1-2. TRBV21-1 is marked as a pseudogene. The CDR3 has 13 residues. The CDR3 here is CASIKLLGYGYTF. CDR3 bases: TGTGCCAGCATCAAACTCCTAGGCTATGGCTACACCTTC.

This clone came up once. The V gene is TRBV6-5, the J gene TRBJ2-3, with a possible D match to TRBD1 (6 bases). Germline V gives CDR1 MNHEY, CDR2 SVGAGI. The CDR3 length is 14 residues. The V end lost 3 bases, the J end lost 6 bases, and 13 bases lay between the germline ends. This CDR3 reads CASSYGTGMDTQYF. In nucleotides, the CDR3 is TGTGCCAGCAGTTATGGAACAGGGATGGATACGCAGTATTTT.

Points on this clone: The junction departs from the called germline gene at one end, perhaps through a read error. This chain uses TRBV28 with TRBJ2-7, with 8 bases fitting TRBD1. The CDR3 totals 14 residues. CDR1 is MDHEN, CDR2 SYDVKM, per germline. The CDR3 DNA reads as TGTGCCGGCAGTCGGACAGGGACATCCTACGAGCAGTACTTC. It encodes CAGSRTGTSYEQYF.

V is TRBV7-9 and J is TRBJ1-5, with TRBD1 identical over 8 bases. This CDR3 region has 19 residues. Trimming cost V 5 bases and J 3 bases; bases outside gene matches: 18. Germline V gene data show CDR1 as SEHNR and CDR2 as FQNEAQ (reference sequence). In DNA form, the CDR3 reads TGTGCCAGCAGCCCGGGCGGAGCAGGGGGCTCGGTCTTCAATCAGCCCCAGCATTTT. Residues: CASSPGGAGGSVFNQPQHF. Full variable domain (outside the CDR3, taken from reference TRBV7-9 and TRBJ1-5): DTGVSQNPRHKITKRGQNVTFRCDPISEHNRLYWYRQTLGQGPEFLTYFQNEAQLEKSRLLSDRFSAERPKGSFSTLEIQRTEQGDSAMYLCASSPGGAGGSVFNQPQHFGDGTRLSIL.

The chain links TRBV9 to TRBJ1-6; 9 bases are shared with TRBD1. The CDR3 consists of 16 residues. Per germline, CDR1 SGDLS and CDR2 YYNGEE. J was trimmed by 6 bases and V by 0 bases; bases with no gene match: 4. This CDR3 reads CASSVDGTGRNSPLHF. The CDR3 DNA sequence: TGTGCCAGCAGCGTAGATGGGACAGGGCGTAATTCACCCCTCCACTTT. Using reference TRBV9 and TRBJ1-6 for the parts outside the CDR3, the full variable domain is DSGVTQTPKHLITATGQRVTLRCSPRSGDLSVYWYQQSLDQGLQFLIQYYNGEERAKGNILERFSAQQFPDLHSELNLSSLELGDSALYFCASSVDGTGRNSPLHFGNGTRLTVT.

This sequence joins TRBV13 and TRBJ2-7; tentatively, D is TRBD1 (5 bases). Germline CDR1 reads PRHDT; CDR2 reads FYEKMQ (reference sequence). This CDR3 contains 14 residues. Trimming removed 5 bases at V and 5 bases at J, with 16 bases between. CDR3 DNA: TGTGCCAGCAGCCCGTCAGGGCTACCGAACGAGCAGTACTTC. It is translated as CASSPSGLPNEQYF.

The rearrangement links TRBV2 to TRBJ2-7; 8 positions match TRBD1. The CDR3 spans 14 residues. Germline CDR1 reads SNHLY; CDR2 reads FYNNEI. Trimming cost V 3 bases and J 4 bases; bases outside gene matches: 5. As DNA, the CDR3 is TGTGCCAGCAGTGATCGTGACAGGGGTTACGAGCAGTACTTC. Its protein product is CASSDRDRGYEQYF.

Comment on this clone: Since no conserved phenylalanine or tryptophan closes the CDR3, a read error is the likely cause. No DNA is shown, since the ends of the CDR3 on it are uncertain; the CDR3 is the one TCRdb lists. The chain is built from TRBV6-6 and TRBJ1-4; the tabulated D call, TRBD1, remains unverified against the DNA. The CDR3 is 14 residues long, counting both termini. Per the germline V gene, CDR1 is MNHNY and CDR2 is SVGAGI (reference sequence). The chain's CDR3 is CASSYTGTASGEFY.

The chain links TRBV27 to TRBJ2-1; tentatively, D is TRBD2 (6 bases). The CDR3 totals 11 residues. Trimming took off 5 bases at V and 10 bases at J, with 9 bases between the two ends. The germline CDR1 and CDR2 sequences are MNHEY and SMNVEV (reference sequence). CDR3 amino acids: CASSHGGEQFF. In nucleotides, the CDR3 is TGTGCCAGCAGTCACGGAGGGGAGCAGTTCTTC.

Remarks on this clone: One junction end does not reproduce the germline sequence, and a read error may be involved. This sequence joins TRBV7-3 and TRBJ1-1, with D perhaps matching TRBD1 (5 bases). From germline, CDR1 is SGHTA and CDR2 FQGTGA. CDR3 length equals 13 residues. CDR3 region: CASSLAGNAEAFF. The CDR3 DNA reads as TGTGCCAGCAGCTTAGCAGGGAACGCTGAAGCTTTCTTT.

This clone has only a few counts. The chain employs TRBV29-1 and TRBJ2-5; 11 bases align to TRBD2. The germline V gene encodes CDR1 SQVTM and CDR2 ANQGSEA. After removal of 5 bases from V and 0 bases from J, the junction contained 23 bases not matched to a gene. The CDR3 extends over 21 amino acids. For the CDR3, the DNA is TGCAGCGTTTGGGGGAGTAGCGGGGGGGCATTAACGAGTGGATACCAAGAGACCCAGTACTTC. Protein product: CSVWGSSGGALTSGYQETQYF.

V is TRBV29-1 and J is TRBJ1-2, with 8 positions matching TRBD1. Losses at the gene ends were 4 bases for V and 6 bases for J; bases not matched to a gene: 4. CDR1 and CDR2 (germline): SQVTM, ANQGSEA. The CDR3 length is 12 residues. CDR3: CSVGDRSDGYTF. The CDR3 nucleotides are TGCAGCGTTGGGGACAGGTCCGATGGCTACACCTTC.

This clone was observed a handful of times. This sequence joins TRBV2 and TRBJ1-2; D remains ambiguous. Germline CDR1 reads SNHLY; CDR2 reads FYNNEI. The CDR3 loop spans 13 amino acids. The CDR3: CGFWGVRDYGYTF. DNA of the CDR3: TGTGGATTTTGGGGAGTCCGGGACTATGGCTACACCTTC.

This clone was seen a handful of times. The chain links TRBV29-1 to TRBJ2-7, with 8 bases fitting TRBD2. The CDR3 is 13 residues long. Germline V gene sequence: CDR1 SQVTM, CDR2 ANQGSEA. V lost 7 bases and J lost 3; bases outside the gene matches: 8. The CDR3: CSAREGGFYEQYF. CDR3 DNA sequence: TGCAGCGCCCGGGAGGGGGGGTTCTACGAGCAGTACTTC.

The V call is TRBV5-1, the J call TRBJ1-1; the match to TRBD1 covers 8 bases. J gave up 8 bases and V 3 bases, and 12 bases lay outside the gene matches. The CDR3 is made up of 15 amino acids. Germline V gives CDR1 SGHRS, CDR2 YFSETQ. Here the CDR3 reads CASSSGGQAFVEAFF. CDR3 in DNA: TGCGCCAGCAGCTCGGGGGGACAGGCCTTCGTGGAAGCTTTCTTT.